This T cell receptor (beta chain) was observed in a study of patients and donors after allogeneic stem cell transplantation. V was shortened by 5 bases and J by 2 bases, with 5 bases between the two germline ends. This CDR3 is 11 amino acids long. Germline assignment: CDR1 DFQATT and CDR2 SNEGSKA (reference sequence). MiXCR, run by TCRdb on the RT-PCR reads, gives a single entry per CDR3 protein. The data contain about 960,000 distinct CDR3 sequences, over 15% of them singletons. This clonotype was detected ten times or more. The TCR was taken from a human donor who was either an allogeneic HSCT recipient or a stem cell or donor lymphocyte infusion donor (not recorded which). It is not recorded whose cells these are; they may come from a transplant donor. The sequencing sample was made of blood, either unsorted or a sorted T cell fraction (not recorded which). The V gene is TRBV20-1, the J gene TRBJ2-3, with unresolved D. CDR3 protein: CSAPITDTQYF. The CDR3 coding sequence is TGCAGTGCTCCGATCACAGATACGCAGTATTTT.